These T cell receptor beta chains were read from a single sample in a study of lymphopenia after photon versus proton radiotherapy. Clones were read by immunoSEQ multiplex PCR, and TCRdb kept only the in-frame ones, dropping some. The sample includes about 70,000 clones, around 86% of them seen just once. The input for sequencing was peripheral blood, taken from a patient treated with proton-based radiotherapy. These receptors were taken from a man older than 75 with esophageal cancer. The CDR3 runs from the conserved cysteine through the conserved F or W. D genes are given only for firm matches. Some rows mark clone size as missing; the rest say once, few, many or name a class of expanded clone.

>.|TRBV18|TRBJ2-3|.
TGTGCCAGCTCACCAAACCCTAGCGTAGAGGCAGATACGCAGTATTTT
CASSPNPSVEADTQYF
>TRBD2|TRBV5-1|TRBJ2-3|.
TGCGCCAGCACCTTATGGGGGAGGGTGGATGGAGATACGCAGTATTTT
CASTLWGRVDGDTQYF
>TRBD2|TRBV7-2|TRBJ2-7|.
TGTGCCAGCAGCTCCGCAGCGGGGTCCCACGAGCAGTACTTC
CASSSAAGSHEQYF
>.|TRBV10-2|TRBJ1-2|once
TGCGCCAGCAGTAACAGGGCGAGGGACGGCTACACCTTC
CASSNRARDGYTF
>.|TRBV7-5|TRBJ1-2|.
TGTGTCAGAAGCTTAGGGGACTGCGAGGATTATGGCTACACCTTC
CVRSLGDCEDYGYTF
>.|TRBV27|TRBJ2-6|.
TGTGCCAGCCTCTCTGGGGCCAACGTCCTGACTTTC
CASLSGANVLTF
>TRBD1|TRBV7-2|TRBJ2-3|.
TGTGCCAGCAGCTTCGTCGGACAGGACACAGATACGCAGTATTTT
CASSFVGQDTDTQYF
>TRBD1|TRBV11-2|TRBJ2-7|.
TGTGCCAGCAGCTTTGTACAGGGGGGTTACGAGCAGTACTTC
CASSFVQGGYEQYF
>.|TRBV5-1|TRBJ2-3|.
TGCGCCAGCAGCTCCCGGGCTTACACAGATACGCAGTATTTT
CASSSRAYTDTQYF
>TRBD1|TRBV4-1|TRBJ1-1|few
TGCGCCAGCAGCCCGGACAGGGGGACTTTCACTGAAGCTTTCTTT
CASSPDRGTFTEAFF
>.|TRBV7-2|TRBJ2-2|.
TGTGCCAGCAGCTTAGGTCAGGGGAACACCGGGGAGCTGTTTTTT
CASSLGQGNTGELFF
>.|TRBV11-2|TRBJ2-5|.
TGTGCCAGCAGCTGGGCACCGGATCAGACCCAGTACTTC
CASSWAPDQTQYF
>TRBD2|TRBV10-1|TRBJ2-7|.
TGCGCCAGCAGTCCCAGCGGGAGCGGGTACGAGCAGTACTTC
CASSPSGSGYEQYF
>TRBD1|TRBV6-5|TRBJ2-7|.
TGTGCCAGCAGTCGACAGGGTGGGACCTACGAGCAGTACTTC
CASSRQGGTYEQYF
>.|TRBV19|TRBJ2-7|.
TGTGCCAGTAGTATGATGCAGGCTCCCTACGAGCAGTACTTC
CASSMMQAPYEQYF
>.|TRBV5-1|TRBJ1-1|few
TGCGCCAGCAGCGAGCAGGGGTCCGGCATGAACACTGAAGCTTTCTTT
CASSEQGSGMNTEAFF
>.|TRBV7-2|TRBJ2-2|.
TGTGCCAGCAGCTTAAATGGATGGGGTCCTACCGGGGAGCTGTTTTTT
CASSLNGWGPTGELFF
>.|TRBV19|TRBJ2-1|.
TGTGCCAGTAGTATAACAGAAAATGAGCAGTTCTTC
CASSITENEQFF
>.|TRBV5-1|TRBJ2-7|.
TGCGCCAGCAGAGAAAAGGAAAGGGGCGAGCAGTACTTC
CASREKERGEQYF
>.|TRBV19|TRBJ1-5|.
TGTGCCAGTAGTCCTGCCGTAGCGGGAGGCAATCAGCCCCAGCATTTT
CASSPAVAGGNQPQHF